Below, one T cell receptor beta chain is given with its context. The data are from a study of T cells after yellow fever vaccination. The V and J ends lost 7 bases and 4 bases respectively, with 17 bases between them. The CDR3 is 15 residues long. Looked up from germline, CDR1 is MNHNS and CDR2 is SASEGT. TCRdb ran MiXCR on the 5' RACE reads and lists one entry per CDR3 protein. This sample has hundreds of thousands of distinct CDR3 sequences, with 9% to 15% found just once. The clonotype was recovered from a man aged 30 to 39 who received the YFV17D yellow fever vaccine. Source: PBMCs, taken on the day of the yellow fever booster vaccination. This chain connects TRBV6-1 to TRBJ1-5, with D possibly matching TRBD1 (5 bases). The CDR3 loop reads CASTPAGGGNQPQHF. The CDR3, as DNA: TGTGCCAGCACGCCGGCGGGGGGTGGGAATCAGCCCCAGCATTTT.